This TCR beta chain was profiled in a study of CXCR3-negative and CXCR3-positive naive CD8 T cells. Regarding the study as a whole: Comparison of naive CXCR3-negative and CXCR3-positive cells revealed similar TRBV-TRBJ usage, while memory cells differed.

Researchers prepared the TRB cDNA libraries using 5' RACE with UMI labels. TCRdb re-called the 5' RACE reads and gives one entry per CDR3 protein, without DNA. This table holds approximately 88,000 distinct CDR3 sequences. On this clonotype itself: What it binds is unknown.

This CDR3 is 14 amino acids long. Germline CDR1 and CDR2: MDHEN and SYDVKM. Each CD8+ T cell subset was flow-sorted in triplicate. Every sort contained about 310,000 cells. Naive cells were sorted as CD45RO-, CCR7+, CD27+ and CD95-. Sequences were obtained from naive CXCR3- CD8+ T cells from blood. Subset given: CD45RO-CCR7+CD27+CD95- naive CD8+ T cells lacking CXCR3 (TNR3-). The sequence was obtained from a human donor in good health. Some clones in this sample may be carry-over from other donors' samples. J is TRBJ2-7 and V is TRBV28; as DNA is missing, the TRBD1 call by TCRdb cannot be tested. Here the CDR3 reads CASSLPGYGGEQYF.